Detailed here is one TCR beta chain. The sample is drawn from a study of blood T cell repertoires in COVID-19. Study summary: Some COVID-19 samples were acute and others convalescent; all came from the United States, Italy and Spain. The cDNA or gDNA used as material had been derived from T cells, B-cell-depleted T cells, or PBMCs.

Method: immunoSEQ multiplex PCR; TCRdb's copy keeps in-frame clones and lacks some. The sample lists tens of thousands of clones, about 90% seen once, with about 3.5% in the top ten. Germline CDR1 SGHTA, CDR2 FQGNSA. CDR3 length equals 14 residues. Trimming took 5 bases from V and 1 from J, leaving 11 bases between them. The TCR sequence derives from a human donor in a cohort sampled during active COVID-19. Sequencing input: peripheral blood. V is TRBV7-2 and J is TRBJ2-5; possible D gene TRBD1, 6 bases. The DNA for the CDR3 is TGTGCCAGCAGCAGCCGACAGGCCCAAGAGACCCAGTACTTC. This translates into CASSSRQAQETQYF.